This T cell receptor (beta chain) was obtained from a study of T cells in Graves' hyperthyroidism and ophthalmopathy. Patients aged 18 to 65 had newly diagnosed hyperthyroidism of under 2 months' duration. Each diagnosis was grounded in clinical symptoms, serum thyroxine and TRAb, thyroid ultrasound, and orbital computed tomography. The study's findings and limits: Ophthalmopathy stood apart from stable hyperthyroidism in a 13 V-J model. Most expanded thyroid clonotypes above 0.001 also appeared in blood.

In its sample, this clonotype was seen many times. Its specificity is not known. The germline CDR1 and CDR2 sequences are SGHRS and YFSETQ. Trimming took 4 bases from V and 7 from J, leaving 15 bases between them. The CDR3 totals 13 residues. The TCR beta CDR3 regions underwent amplification using RNA transcripts as the source. Carried out on the TCR CDR3, a first-round RT-PCR used the HTBI primer set. TCRdb ran MiXCR on the multiplex PCR reads and lists one entry per CDR3 protein. This sample carries approximately 610,000 distinct CDR3 sequences, over 15% of them seen once, and the ten largest clones take under 20%.

This receptor was obtained from a woman in her late teens or twenties with Graves' hyperthyroidism. This sequence joins TRBV5-1 and TRBJ2-7, with a possible D match to TRBD2 (5 bases). Sequencing was done on a sample of blood. The DNA for the CDR3 is TGCGCCAGCAGCCCCAGTGGGAGCAGGGAGCAGTACTTC. This sequence encodes CASSPSGSREQYF.